A single sample is the source of the 25 T cell receptor beta chains below, sequenced in a study of cytomegalovirus exposure and HLA in healthy donors. The PCR made use of 60 Vbeta and 13 Jbeta primers. The method was immunoSEQ multiplex PCR; TCRdb's version includes in-frame clones alone and lacks a portion of them. The repertoire has about 200,000 clones, 79% of them found once; the top ten carry approximately 4%. Sequenced input: PBMCs. The source is a woman in her 30s in good health and CMV-seropositive.

J is TRBJ1-1 and V is TRBV18, with TRBD1 matching 9 bases. The V gene's germline CDR1 is KGHSH and CDR2 LQKENI. The junction had 17 bases not matched to a gene; V was cut back by 6 bases and J by 6 bases. The CDR3 is 17 residues long. CDR3 in DNA: TGTGCCAGCTCCCTTCTCGAACAGACAGGGGGGGAAGCTGAAGCTTTCTTT. It yields the protein CASSLLEQTGGEAEAFF.

This clone was detected once. The gene calls are TRBV4-3 and TRBJ2-3; maybe TRBD1 (5 bases). Germline CDR1 and CDR2: LGHNA and YSLEER. This CDR3 is built from 15 residues. V lost 3 bases and J lost 2, with 12 bases in between. The CDR3 loop is CASSHYQTVTDTQYF. CDR3 DNA: TGCGCCAGCAGCCATTACCAGACAGTCACAGATACGCAGTATTTT.

The chain carries TRBV4-2 and TRBJ2-7; 10 bases agree with TRBD1. There are 15 residues in the CDR3. Germline CDR1 and CDR2: LGHNA and YNFKEQ. The junction had 6 bases not matched to a gene; V was cut back by 4 bases and J by 3 bases. Here the CDR3 DNA reads TGTGCCAGCAGCCCCGGGACAGGGGCCTACTACGAGCAGTACTTC. As protein: CASSPGTGAYYEQYF.

About this clone itself: Sequence at one end of the junction differs from germline and may be a read error. The rearrangement uses TRBV4-1 and TRBJ2-7; TRBD2 matches at 12 bases. The germline V gene has CDR1 MGHRA and CDR2 YSYEKL. This CDR3 contains 17 residues. As DNA, the CDR3 is TGCGCCAGCAGCCAGGGACTAGCGGGTATCCTTTCCTCCGAGCAGTACTTC. This gives the protein CASSQGLAGILSSEQYF.

This clone came up a few times. The rearrangement joins TRBV18 to TRBJ1-1; tentatively, D is TRBD1 (5 bases). The CDR3 is 18 amino acids. With 3 bases removed from V and 5 bases from J, the gap between germline ends came to 25 bases. The germline CDR1 and CDR2 sequences are KGHSH and LQKENI. The CDR3 nucleotides are TGTGCCAGCTCACCGCTGGGAGGTAGGGGTACGGGTAGAACTGAAGCTTTCTTT. Amino acids: CASSPLGGRGTGRTEAFF.

This chain connects TRBV2 to TRBJ2-5; D may be TRBD1 (5 bases). Germline CDR1 and CDR2: SNHLY and FYNNEI. The CDR3 is 14 residues long. The V gene lost 2 bases and the J gene lost 2 bases, with 9 bases spanning the gap. This chain's CDR3 is CASSEIRAQETQYF. The CDR3 DNA reads TGTGCCAGCAGTGAAATCAGGGCTCAAGAGACCCAGTACTTC.

This rearrangement joins TRBV5-1 to TRBJ2-3; 11 bases line up with TRBD2. Trimming took 1 base from V and 0 from J; bases not matched to a gene: 10. CDR1 is SGHRS, CDR2 YFSETQ, per germline. CDR3 size: 19 residues. The CDR3 here is CASSLRGLAGVSSTDTQYF. The CDR3, as DNA: TGCGCCAGCAGCTTGCGAGGACTAGCGGGTGTATCGAGCACAGATACGCAGTATTTT.

The chain links TRBV19 to TRBJ2-7; 8 bases align to TRBD1. The junction had 2 bases not matched to a gene; V was cut back by 4 bases and J by 0 bases. The germline gives CDR1 LNHDA, CDR2 SQIVND (reference sequence). This CDR3 spans 14 amino acids. CDR3 sequence (DNA): TGTGCCAGTAGTAGGGGGACAGGCTCCTACGAGCAGTACTTC. Encoded protein: CASSRGTGSYEQYF.

This sequence joins TRBV5-1 and TRBJ2-7, with D maybe TRBD1 (6 bases). The CDR3 spans 13 residues. Germline CDR1 reads SGHRS; CDR2 reads YFSETQ. V was shortened by 4 bases and J by 3 bases, with 11 bases between the two germline ends. Written as DNA, the CDR3 is TGCGCCAGCAGCCCTACAGGGTTCTACGAGCAGTACTTC. Translated: CASSPTGFYEQYF.

V and J are TRBV6-5 and TRBJ1-2; tentatively, D is TRBD1 (6 bases). Deletions cut 7 bases from V and 4 bases from J, with 16 bases between. CDR1 and CDR2 (germline): MNHEY, SVGAGI. There are 14 residues in the CDR3. The CDR3 sequence is CASTPLGAGYGYTF. The CDR3 nucleotides are TGTGCCAGCACTCCTTTGGGGGCTGGCTATGGCTACACCTTC.

Only a few counts were recorded for this clone. The chain carries TRBV29-1 and TRBJ2-3, with D uncertain. V was cut by 8 bases and J by 4 bases, with 10 bases left in between. Germline lookup yields CDR1 SQVTM and CDR2 ANQGSEA. The CDR3 is 11 amino acids. The CDR3 is CSIPRPDTQYF. CDR3 bases: TGCAGCATCCCTAGGCCAGATACGCAGTATTTT.

The chain joins TRBV19 to TRBJ1-5; D is perhaps TRBD1 (6 bases). Trimming left V 7 bases short and J 6 bases short, with 16 bases between. This CDR3 is 14 amino acids long. Germline V gene data show CDR1 as LNHDA and CDR2 as SQIVND (reference sequence). CDR3 DNA: TGTGCCAGTACCTCTGGGGGGGCGGGTCAGCCCCAGCATTTT. Translated, it gives CASTSGGAGQPQHF.

The rearrangement links TRBV2 to TRBJ1-5, with 8 bases lining up with TRBD1. J lost 3 bases, V lost 5 bases, and 9 bases had no gene match. CDR3 length equals 16 residues. Germline CDR1 reads SNHLY; CDR2 reads FYNNEI. The DNA for the CDR3 is TGTGCCAGCAGTAAGGTCGCGACAGGGGTCAATCAGCCCCAGCATTTT. Translation gives CASSKVATGVNQPQHF.

This sequence joins TRBV18 and TRBJ2-1, with 9 bases that match TRBD2. V lost 3 bases, J lost 12 bases, and 3 bases stayed unmatched. Germline V gives CDR1 KGHSH, CDR2 LQKENI. The length of the CDR3 is 12 residues. The CDR3, as DNA: TGTGCCAGCTCACCCCTAGCGGGAAGGCAGTTCTTC. Encoded protein: CASSPLAGRQFF.

The chain combines TRBV30 with TRBJ2-7; tentative D call: TRBD2 (6 bases). Germline CDR1 GTSNPN, CDR2 SVGIG (reference sequence). The CDR3 contains 17 residues. The V end lost 0 bases, the J end lost 4 bases, and 22 bases lay between the germline ends. This CDR3 is CAWSVRKLTRGRYEQYF. In nucleotides, the CDR3 is TGTGCCTGGAGTGTACGGAAGCTGACTAGAGGCCGGTACGAGCAGTACTTC.

This sequence joins TRBV27 and TRBJ2-2, with D possibly matching TRBD2 (6 bases). Germline V lookup: CDR1 MNHEY, CDR2 SMNVEV (reference sequence). V was trimmed by 9 bases and J by 3 bases, leaving 14 bases between them. The CDR3 runs to 14 residues. CDR3 sequence reads: CASGRKVDTGELFF. CDR3 DNA: TGTGCCAGTGGGAGGAAGGTAGACACCGGGGAGCTGTTTTTT.

The chain carries TRBV4-2 and TRBJ2-2; D unresolved. The ends were cut back, 1 base at V and 6 bases at J, with 12 bases in the middle. In germline, CDR1 is LGHNA, CDR2 YNFKEQ. There are 15 residues in the CDR3. The CDR3 DNA reads TGTGCCAGCAGCCAAGGCAACTACCCACCCGGGGAGCTGTTTTTT. Residues: CASSQGNYPPGELFF.

The genes are TRBV6-6 and TRBJ1-2; D is possibly TRBD1 (6 bases). The CDR3 totals 13 residues. V was cut by 7 bases and J by 4 bases, with 13 bases left in between. The V gene's germline CDR1 is MNHNY and CDR2 SVGAGI (reference sequence). CDR3 loop: CASIGGGLYGYTF. CDR3 sequence (DNA): TGTGCCAGCATCGGGGGGGGCCTCTATGGCTACACCTTC.

V gene TRBV6-1 combines with J gene TRBJ2-7, with 11 nucleotides matching TRBD2. This CDR3 spans 14 amino acids. The V gene's germline CDR1 is MNHNS and CDR2 SASEGT. V lost 4 bases to trimming and J lost 6 bases; unmatched junction nucleotides: 5. The CDR3 region is CASSALAGGSEQYF. The CDR3 DNA sequence: TGTGCCAGCAGTGCTCTAGCGGGGGGTAGCGAGCAGTACTTC.

This clone has more than one count but fewer than ten. V is TRBV9 and J is TRBJ1-1; 8 positions match TRBD1. The CDR3 runs 14 residues. With V trimmed by 0 bases and J by 8 bases, 6 bases remained unmatched. Germline CDR1 reads SGDLS; CDR2 reads YYNGEE. CDR3 nucleotide sequence: TGTGCCAGCAGCGTAGTGACAGGGGAGGCGGAAGCTTTCTTT. It specifies CASSVVTGEAEAFF.

This clone was observed a few times. This CDR3 is CASSQGAQGNYGYTF. As DNA, the CDR3 is TGTGCCAGCTCACAGGGGGCCCAGGGGAACTATGGCTACACCTTC. The chain links TRBV18 to TRBJ1-2, with 7 nucleotides matching TRBD1. Germline CDR1 and CDR2: KGHSH and LQKENI. V lost 4 bases to trimming and J lost 2 bases; unmatched junction nucleotides: 7. CDR3 length: 15 residues.

For the CDR3, the DNA is TGTGCCAGCAGCCGGAAAGGGACTAGCGGGTTCCAAGAGACCCAGTACTTC. It is translated as CASSRKGTSGFQETQYF. The chain employs TRBV4-2 and TRBJ2-5; 12 nucleotides match TRBD2. Germline trimming cut 4 bases from V and 1 base from J; bases unmatched to any gene: 7. Per the germline V gene, CDR1 is LGHNA and CDR2 is YNFKEQ. The CDR3 totals 17 residues.

V usage is TRBV5-1 and J usage is TRBJ2-7, with 8 bases identical to TRBD1. V shed 3 bases and J 2 bases; nucleotides not matched to a gene: 22. The CDR3 length is 20 residues. Per the germline V gene, CDR1 is SGHRS and CDR2 is YFSETQ. DNA of the CDR3: TGCGCCAGCAGCTCCGACACCAGGGGGCTACAACCCTCGGGAACCTACGAGCAGTACTTC. It codes for CASSSDTRGLQPSGTYEQYF.

The CDR3 protein is CASSELTAGEVNTEAFF. CDR3 DNA: TGTGCCAGCAGCGAACTTACTGCGGGGGAAGTGAACACTGAAGCTTTCTTT. This chain connects TRBV13 to TRBJ1-1, with D perhaps matching TRBD1 (5 bases). This CDR3 comprises 17 residues. V lost 5 bases and J lost 0, with 19 bases in between. From germline, CDR1 is PRHDT and CDR2 FYEKMQ (reference sequence).

This clone showed up just a few times. The V and J genes are TRBV29-1 and TRBJ1-2; 8 nucleotides agree with TRBD1. V lost 7 bases, J lost 3 bases, and 4 bases stayed unmatched. Germline CDR1 and CDR2: SQVTM and ANQGSEA. There are 12 residues in the CDR3. As DNA, the CDR3 is TGCAGCGCCGAGGACAGGGACTATGGCTACACCTTC. Amino acids: CSAEDRDYGYTF.